These 10 T cell receptor beta chains were sequenced from one sample in a study of radiation and T cells in renal cell carcinoma (dated by TCRdb to between 2020 and 2021). Library creation used the immunoSEQ multiplex PCR assay. TCRdb stores this immuneACCESS table with in-frame sequences only. Part of the clones is absent; in the studies checked, under half of the shortfall reflects unresolved V genes, and no reason is known for the rest. This sample lists about 49,000 clones; about 80% were detected once. 30% to 35% of the sample is taken by the ten largest. The time point label for this specimen denotes: baseline pretreatment blood. According to the study, the label for this sample's treatment or condition signals: 15 Gy SBRT to primary tumor, nephrectomy 4 weeks later. The sample was blood, taken from a patient whose treatment included radiotherapy and nephrectomy. Receptors were obtained from a woman in her seventies with renal cell carcinoma.

V and J are TRBV4-1 and TRBJ1-4; D remains unclear. The ends were cut back, 1 base at V and 5 bases at J, with 5 bases in the middle. This CDR3 region has 13 residues. Germline V lookup: CDR1 MGHRA, CDR2 YSYEKL. CDR3 protein: CASSQVSNEKLFF. CDR3 DNA: TGCGCCAGCAGCCAAGTCAGCAATGAAAAACTGTTTTTT.

This clone came up a few times. The chain joins TRBV6-5 to TRBJ1-2, with 9 bases aligning to TRBD1. There are 15 residues in the CDR3. V shed 0 bases, J shed 4 bases, and the junction held 3 bases outside the gene matches. Germline values: CDR1 MNHEY, CDR2 SVGAGI. In DNA form, the CDR3 reads TGTGCCAGCAGTTACTCCGGGACAGGGACCTATGGCTACACCTTC. Translating gives CASSYSGTGTYGYTF.

This chain links TRBV7-3 with TRBJ2-1; either TRBD1 or TRBD2 may fit D (5 bases each). Germline loops: CDR1 SGHTA, CDR2 FQGTGA. Trimming left V 1 base short and J 1 base short, with 5 bases between. This CDR3 has 14 amino acids. Here the CDR3 DNA reads TGTGCCAGCAGCTTAAGGGGGTCCTACAATGAGCAGTTCTTC. This translates into CASSLRGSYNEQFF.

The chain is built from TRBV7-2 and TRBJ2-2, with 15 bases aligning to TRBD2. Unmatched junction bases numbered 5, after V lost 5 bases and J lost 4 bases. Germline lookup yields CDR1 SGHTA and CDR2 FQGNSA. This CDR3 region has 17 residues. The CDR3 reads CASSAGLAGGVTGELFF. In DNA form, the CDR3 reads TGTGCCAGCAGCGCGGGACTAGCGGGGGGAGTCACCGGGGAGCTGTTTTTT.

This clone was seen more than once but under ten times. DNA for the CDR3: TGCGCCAGCAGCCAATTCCCCCCAGGGCAGAACACTGAAGCTTTCTTT. Its protein product is CASSQFPPGQNTEAFF. This chain joins TRBV4-1 and TRBJ1-1, with a tentative D call TRBD1 (5 bases). V shed 2 bases and J shed 1 base, with 14 bases lying between them. This CDR3 is built from 16 residues. Germline assignment: CDR1 MGHRA and CDR2 YSYEKL.

The chain has TRBV11-2 and TRBJ2-5; TRBD2 matches 11 bases. The CDR3 loop spans 19 amino acids. V shed 0 bases, J shed 4 bases, and the junction held 13 bases outside the gene matches. Germline CDR1 SGHAT, CDR2 FQNNGV. CDR3 coding DNA: TGTGCCAGCAGCTTAGATAGCCCTGGACTAGCGGGTCGAGGAGAGACCCAGTACTTC. As protein: CASSLDSPGLAGRGETQYF.

The chain joins TRBV11-2 to TRBJ2-4; D is uncertain. Germline CDR1 is SGHAT and CDR2 is FQNNGV. The length of the CDR3 is 13 residues. V lost 6 bases, J lost 4 bases, and 10 bases lay in between. The CDR3 DNA reads as TGTGCCAGCAGTTCCGGGCCGAAAAACATTCAGTACTTC. Its translation is CASSSGPKNIQYF.

This rearrangement joins TRBV5-1 to TRBJ2-5; weak D call: TRBD1 (6 bases). V dropped 2 bases and J dropped 1 base, with 9 bases sitting between them. The CDR3 extends over 14 amino acids. CDR1 and CDR2 from the germline V gene are SGHRS and YFSETQ. This chain's CDR3 is CASSLGQFQETQYF. Here the CDR3 DNA reads TGCGCCAGCAGCTTAGGACAGTTCCAAGAGACCCAGTACTTC.

J is TRBJ2-1 and V is TRBV6-1; 8 bases line up with TRBD1. J lost 4 bases, V lost 6 bases, and 8 bases had no gene match. The CDR3 sequence is 15 residues long. Germline V CDR1 and CDR2: MNHNS, SASEGT. DNA of the CDR3: TGTGCCAGCAGCCGAGGGGACAGGTGGTACAATGAGCAGTTCTTC. It specifies CASSRGDRWYNEQFF.

This clone was seen just once. The chain couples TRBV19 to TRBJ1-5; D gene uncertain. The CDR3 covers 13 residues. Germline-derived CDR1 and CDR2 are LNHDA and SQIVND (reference sequence). Between the trimmed V and J ends, which lost 8 bases and 12 bases, there was a span of 20 bases. The CDR3 region has the DNA TGTGCCAGTGCCTGGCCCTCCTTCCCAGTCCAGCATTTT. Its protein product is CASAWPSFPVQHF.